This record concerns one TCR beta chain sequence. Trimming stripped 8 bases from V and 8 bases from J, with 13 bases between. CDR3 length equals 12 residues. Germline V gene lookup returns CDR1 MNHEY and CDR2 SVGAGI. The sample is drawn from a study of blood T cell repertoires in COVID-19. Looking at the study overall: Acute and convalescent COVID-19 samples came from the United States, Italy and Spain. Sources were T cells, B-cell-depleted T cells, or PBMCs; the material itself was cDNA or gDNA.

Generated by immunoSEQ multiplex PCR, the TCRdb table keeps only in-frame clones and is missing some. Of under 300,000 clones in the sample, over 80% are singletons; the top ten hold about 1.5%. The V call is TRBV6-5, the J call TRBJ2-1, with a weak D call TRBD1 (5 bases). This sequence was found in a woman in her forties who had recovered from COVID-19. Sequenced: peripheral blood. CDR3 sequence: CASAGNSDEQFF. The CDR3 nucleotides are TGTGCCAGCGCAGGGAATTCGGATGAGCAGTTCTTC.